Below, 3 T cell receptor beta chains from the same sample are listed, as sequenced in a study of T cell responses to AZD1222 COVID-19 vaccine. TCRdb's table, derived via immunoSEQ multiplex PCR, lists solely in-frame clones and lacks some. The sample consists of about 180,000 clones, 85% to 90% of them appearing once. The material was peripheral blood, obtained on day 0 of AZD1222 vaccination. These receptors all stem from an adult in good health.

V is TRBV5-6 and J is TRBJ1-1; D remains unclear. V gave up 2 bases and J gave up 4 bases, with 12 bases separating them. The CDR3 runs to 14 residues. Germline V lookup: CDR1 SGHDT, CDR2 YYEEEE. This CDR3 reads CASSLRGRATEAFF. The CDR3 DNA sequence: TGTGCCAGCAGCTTACGAGGGAGAGCCACTGAAGCTTTCTTT.

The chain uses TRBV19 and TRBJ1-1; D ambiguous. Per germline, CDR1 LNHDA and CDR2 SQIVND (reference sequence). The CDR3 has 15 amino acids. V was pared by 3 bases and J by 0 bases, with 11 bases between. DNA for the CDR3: TGTGCCAGTAGTATTGCCAGTAATATGAACACTGAAGCTTTCTTT. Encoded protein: CASSIASNMNTEAFF.

CDR3 residues: CASSQGRDRGLYGYTF. In DNA, the CDR3 is TGCGCCAGCAGCCAAGGCCGGGACAGGGGTCTTTATGGCTACACCTTC. The V call is TRBV4-3, the J call TRBJ1-2; 10 bases are shared with TRBD1. The CDR3 has 16 residues. The ends lost 1 base at V and 5 bases at J; junction bases unmatched: 7. The germline gives CDR1 LGHNA, CDR2 YSLEER.